Shown below are 24 T cell receptor beta chains from a single sample sequenced in a study of monozygotic twins with inflammatory bowel disease. After re-calling the 5' RACE reads, TCRdb lists one entry per CDR3 protein, DNA absent. In all, the sample yields around 380,000 distinct CDR3 sequences. Sequencing used blood. These receptors were collected from a human donor with ulcerative colitis or Crohn's disease, or a healthy co-twin of an affected twin (not recorded which).

The chain couples TRBV6-2 or TRBV6-3 to TRBJ1-5; the TCRdb call, TRBD1, lacks DNA for checking. Germline CDR1 MNHEY, CDR2 SVGEGT. This CDR3 is built from 12 residues. The CDR3 loop reads CASRDRIEPQHF.

The chain employs TRBV7-2 and TRBJ2-7; without DNA, the TCRdb call of TRBD1 cannot be checked. The CDR3 loop spans 16 amino acids. Germline CDR1 and CDR2: SGHTA and FQGNSA. CDR3 region: CASSGTGTGPSYEQYF.

The gene calls are TRBV28 and TRBJ2-7; TCRdb's D call of TRBD1 is untestable without DNA. The germline gives CDR1 MDHEN, CDR2 SYDVKM. This CDR3 region has 15 residues. The chain's CDR3 is CASSLGGQGISEQYF.

This chain joins TRBV18 and TRBJ1-1. Per the germline V gene, CDR1 is KGHSH and CDR2 is LQKENI. The CDR3 length is 13 residues. The chain's CDR3 is CASSRQVNTEAFF.

The chain is built from TRBV20-1 and TRBJ2-1; TCRdb reports TRBD2, a call that lacks DNA to check it against. The CDR3 has 16 amino acids. Germline V lookup: CDR1 DFQATT, CDR2 SNEGSKA (reference sequence). The CDR3 region is CSAPEGLAGGPGEQFF.

The chain combines TRBV7-9 with TRBJ1-4; TCRdb indicates TRBD1, and absent DNA this call remains unverified. The CDR3 spans 14 residues. Germline lookup yields CDR1 SEHNR and CDR2 FQNEAQ (reference sequence). CDR3 sequence reads: CASSHENPVGKLFF.

The rearrangement uses TRBV28 and TRBJ2-5; no DNA is available, so the TRBD1 call from TCRdb remains unchecked. CDR1 MDHEN and CDR2 SYDVKM come from the germline V gene. This CDR3 is 14 amino acids long. The CDR3 is CASSKTGVRETQYF.

This chain joins TRBV20-1 and TRBJ2-6; the TCRdb call, TRBD1, lacks DNA for checking. The CDR3 totals 18 residues. Germline V lookup: CDR1 DFQATT, CDR2 SNEGSKA (reference sequence). The CDR3 reads CSVQIRDRVSSGANVLTF.

The chain joins TRBV2 to TRBJ2-3; TCRdb picks TRBD1, but there is no DNA to check that call. Germline V gene lookup returns CDR1 SNHLY and CDR2 FYNNEI. There are 15 residues in the CDR3. The CDR3 region is CASSVRGFSTDTQYF.

V usage is TRBV10-1 and J usage is TRBJ1-6. Looked up from germline, CDR1 is WNHNN and CDR2 is SYGVQD (reference sequence). This CDR3 has 13 residues. CDR3 in amino acids: CASSRSSRSPLHF.

The chain recombines TRBV10-3 with TRBJ1-1; TCRdb gives TRBD1 as the D gene, but with no DNA this cannot be confirmed. Germline CDR1 ENHRY, CDR2 SYGVKD. The CDR3 is 13 amino acids. The CDR3 protein is CAIRGHLNTEAFF.

The chain is built from TRBV9 and TRBJ2-1; TCRdb's D call, TRBD1, is unchecked because there is no DNA. The germline V gene encodes CDR1 SGDLS and CDR2 YYNGEE. The CDR3 is 16 residues long. The CDR3 sequence is CASSSRTTSSYNEQFF.

This chain joins TRBV7-6 and TRBJ1-6. The CDR3 is 16 amino acids. CDR1 is SGHVS, CDR2 FNYEAQ, per germline. The CDR3 sequence: CASSLVPGSVNSPLHF.

The rearrangement links TRBV20-1 to TRBJ2-3. Germline V gene sequence: CDR1 DFQATT, CDR2 SNEGSKA (reference sequence). This CDR3 spans 14 amino acids. Here the CDR3 reads CSARGQRSTDTQYF.

V usage is TRBV2 and J usage is TRBJ1-1; TCRdb's D gene call, TRBD1, goes unchecked for lack of DNA. Germline V gene sequence: CDR1 SNHLY, CDR2 FYNNEI. This CDR3 is 15 amino acids long. This CDR3 is CASRGHETEKREAFF.

The chain couples TRBV20-1 to TRBJ2-7. This CDR3 comprises 13 residues. From germline, CDR1 is DFQATT and CDR2 SNEGSKA (reference sequence). This CDR3 reads CSARVGPSYEQYF.

This chain joins TRBV5-1 and TRBJ2-7; TCRdb picks TRBD1, but there is no DNA to check that call. The CDR3 is 16 residues long. Per germline, CDR1 SGHRS and CDR2 YFSETQ. The CDR3 sequence is CASSLAVGQGFYEQYF.

The rearrangement joins TRBV7-8 to TRBJ2-7; TCRdb gives TRBD2 as the D gene, but with no DNA this cannot be confirmed. Germline-derived CDR1 and CDR2 are SGHVS and FQNEAQ. The CDR3 loop spans 15 amino acids. This CDR3 is CASSPWDQPLVEQYF. Combining the CDR3 with reference TRBV7-8 and TRBJ2-7 gives the whole variable domain GAGVSQSPRYKVAKRGQDVALRCDPISGHVSLFWYQQALGQGPEFLTYFQNEAQLDKSGLPSDRFFAERPEGSVSTLKIQRTQQEDSAVYLCASSPWDQPLVEQYFGPGTRLTVT.

This chain links TRBV6-2 or TRBV6-3 with TRBJ2-3; the D gene TCRdb calls, TRBD2, cannot be checked with no DNA. Germline V CDR1 and CDR2: MNHEY, SVGEGT. CDR3 length: 16 amino acids. This CDR3 is CASSYPIAGFTDTQYF.

The V call is TRBV7-9, the J call TRBJ2-5; TCRdb's D call of TRBD2 is untestable without DNA. The CDR3 consists of 15 residues. Per the germline V gene, CDR1 is SEHNR and CDR2 is FQNEAQ (reference sequence). The CDR3 loop reads CASSSRAGASETQYF. The complete variable domain, with remaining parts taken from reference TRBV7-9 and TRBJ2-5, reads DTGVSQNPRHKITKRGQNVTFRCDPISEHNRLYWYRQTLGQGPEFLTYFQNEAQLEKSRLLSDRFSAERPKGSFSTLEIQRTEQGDSAMYLCASSSRAGASETQYFGPGTRLLVL.

The rearrangement joins TRBV7-6 to TRBJ2-7; TCRdb selects TRBD1, and the lack of DNA leaves this call unchecked. Germline values: CDR1 SGHVS, CDR2 FNYEAQ. The CDR3 is 15 residues long. The CDR3 loop reads CASSLRAGTSYEQYF.

This chain joins TRBV20-1 and TRBJ1-1; the TCRdb D gene call, TRBD1, has no DNA to confirm it. This CDR3 is 14 amino acids long. From germline, CDR1 is DFQATT and CDR2 SNEGSKA (reference sequence). The CDR3: CSASSGGPNTEAFF.

V usage is TRBV5-4 and J usage is TRBJ1-4; the D gene TCRdb calls, TRBD1, cannot be checked with no DNA. Germline CDR1 reads SGHNT; CDR2 reads YYREEE (reference sequence). The CDR3 is 15 amino acids. CDR3 sequence: CASSLEVGVNEKLFF.

The chain carries TRBV7-3 and TRBJ2-3; without DNA, the TCRdb call of TRBD2 cannot be checked. Looked up from germline, CDR1 is SGHTA and CDR2 is FQGTGA. There are 15 residues in the CDR3. The CDR3 loop is CASSQSSGRTDTQYF.